This entry concerns a single T cell receptor (beta chain). The target antigen is unknown. Germline V gene data show CDR1 as SGHTA and CDR2 as FQGTGA. Losses at the gene ends were 2 bases for V and 0 bases for J; bases not matched to a gene: 7. This CDR3 has 18 residues. Measured with immunoSEQ multiplex PCR; TCRdb has only the in-frame clones, and not every one. Found here are about 94,000 clones, approximately 90% of them singletons; the top ten hold about 14%. This entry belongs to a study of T cell responses to AZD1222 COVID-19 vaccine. Overall study results and limits: The donors showed a predominance of white British ancestry and of females, with possible underestimation of clonal diversity.

The origin of this receptor is an adult in good health. The genes are TRBV7-3 and TRBJ2-1, with TRBD2 matching 10 bases. The sample here was peripheral blood, taken on day 0 of AZD1222 vaccination. The CDR3, as DNA: TGTGCCAGCAGCTTAGCTACTAGCGGGGCTCACTCCTACAATGAGCAGTTCTTC. Translated, it gives CASSLATSGAHSYNEQFF.